A selection of T cell receptor beta chains follows, all from one sample in a study of glioma-infiltrating T cells. TCRdb fed the multiplex PCR reads into MiXCR, producing one record per CDR3 protein. This repertoire shows some 180,000 distinct CDR3 sequences, approximately 30% found once; its top ten account for 20% to 25%. Sequenced: glioma tissue, nonneoplastic brain tissue, or PBMCs (not recorded which). The receptor source for this set is a human donor with low-grade glioma or glioblastoma, undergoing nonglioma brain surgery, or in good health (not recorded which). The CDR3 runs from the conserved cysteine through the conserved F or W. The order of the fields is CDR3 protein, CDR3 DNA, V gene, J gene, clone size, D gene. The D gene is left open where the match is weak. Only some rows state a clone size, as once, few, many or a class for expanded clones.

CDR3 protein: CASSPLGGMSNNQPQHF
CDR3 DNA: TGTGCCAGCAGCCCCCTTGGGGGGATGTCGAACAATCAGCCCCAGCATTTT
V gene: TRBV14
J gene: TRBJ1-5
clone size: many
D gene: -

CDR3 protein: CASRNRDGYNEQFF
CDR3 DNA: TGTGCCAGTAGGAACCGGGACGGGTACAATGAGCAGTTCTTC
V gene: TRBV19
J gene: TRBJ2-1
clone size: -
D gene: -

CDR3 protein: CASSPPGETQYF
CDR3 DNA: TGTGCCAGCTCACCACCGGGGGAGACCCAGTACTTC
V gene: TRBV18
J gene: TRBJ2-5
clone size: many
D gene: -

CDR3 protein: CASSSPGLVYEQYF
CDR3 DNA: TGTGCCAGCAGCTCTCCGGGACTAGTGTACGAGCAGTACTTC
V gene: TRBV7-9
J gene: TRBJ2-7
clone size: many
D gene: TRBD2

CDR3 protein: CASSYATDYEQYF
CDR3 DNA: TGTGCCAGCAGTTACGCAACCGACTACGAGCAGTACTTC
V gene: TRBV27
J gene: TRBJ2-7
clone size: -
D gene: -

CDR3 protein: CASSQDLITSVNSYDQYF
CDR3 DNA: TGCGCCAGCAGCCAAGATCTGATAACTAGCGTTAACTCCTACGATCAGTACTTC
V gene: TRBV4-1
J gene: TRBJ2-7
clone size: -
D gene: TRBD2

CDR3 protein: CASSTPGQGGEQFF
CDR3 DNA: TGTGCCAGTAGTACGCCGGGACAGGGTGGTGAGCAGTTCTTC
V gene: TRBV19
J gene: TRBJ2-1
clone size: many
D gene: TRBD1

CDR3 protein: CASSPGGGQETQYF
CDR3 DNA: TGTGCCAGCAGCCCCGGGGGGGGGCAAGAGACCCAGTACTTC
V gene: TRBV7-2
J gene: TRBJ2-5
clone size: many
D gene: TRBD2

CDR3 protein: CASSRSPGQGQNEQYF
CDR3 DNA: TGTGCCAGCAGCCGCTCCCCGGGACAGGGTCAGAACGAGCAGTACTTC
V gene: TRBV7-6
J gene: TRBJ2-7
clone size: many
D gene: TRBD1

CDR3 protein: CASNSPGQGIMGVTGELFF
CDR3 DNA: TGTGCCAGCAATAGTCCGGGACAGGGGATAATGGGGGTCACCGGGGAGCTGTTTTTT
V gene: TRBV2
J gene: TRBJ2-2
clone size: -
D gene: TRBD1

CDR3 protein: CSARTSGGGTDTQYF
CDR3 DNA: TGCAGTGCTAGGACTAGCGGGGGGGGCACAGATACGCAGTATTTT
V gene: TRBV20-1
J gene: TRBJ2-3
clone size: many
D gene: TRBD2

CDR3 protein: CASSLGVSGNTGELFF
CDR3 DNA: TGTGCCAGCAGCTTAGGTGTAAGCGGTAACACCGGGGAGCTGTTTTTT
V gene: TRBV7-9
J gene: TRBJ2-2
clone size: few
D gene: -

CDR3 protein: CASSTRGSGNTDTQYF
CDR3 DNA: TGTGCCAGCAGCACCCGAGGTAGCGGCAACACAGATACGCAGTATTTT
V gene: TRBV3-1
J gene: TRBJ2-3
clone size: once
D gene: -

CDR3 protein: CASKRTGGATDTQYF
CDR3 DNA: TGTGCCAGCAAAAGGACAGGGGGCGCCACAGATACGCAGTATTTT
V gene: TRBV6-2/TRBV6-3
J gene: TRBJ2-3
clone size: many
D gene: TRBD1

CDR3 protein: CSVRAPSGNTIYF
CDR3 DNA: TGCAGCGTTCGGGCACCCTCTGGAAACACCATATATTTT
V gene: TRBV29-1
J gene: TRBJ1-3
clone size: -
D gene: -

CDR3 protein: CASSIGYTGTGGYNEQFF
CDR3 DNA: TGTGCCAGTAGTATAGGCTATACCGGGACAGGAGGCTACAATGAGCAGTTCTTC
V gene: TRBV19
J gene: TRBJ2-1
clone size: -
D gene: TRBD1

CDR3 protein: CASTEGLAKNIQYF
CDR3 DNA: TGTGCCAGCACCGAAGGGCTAGCCAAAAACATTCAGTACTTC
V gene: TRBV14
J gene: TRBJ2-4
clone size: -
D gene: -

CDR3 protein: CASSLEASLLAKNIQYF
CDR3 DNA: TGTGCCAGCAGCTTAGAGGCCTCCCTACTAGCCAAAAACATTCAGTACTTC
V gene: TRBV11-2
J gene: TRBJ2-4
clone size: -
D gene: -

CDR3 protein: CASRVRQETQYF
CDR3 DNA: TGTGCCAGCAGGGTACGCCAAGAGACCCAGTACTTC
V gene: TRBV6-5
J gene: TRBJ2-5
clone size: few
D gene: -

CDR3 protein: CAISESSQGLVNTEAFF
CDR3 DNA: TGTGCCATCAGTGAGTCCTCACAGGGGCTGGTGAACACTGAAGCTTTCTTT
V gene: TRBV10-3
J gene: TRBJ1-1
clone size: many
D gene: TRBD1

CDR3 protein: CASSPATRADTQYF
CDR3 DNA: TGCGCCAGCAGCCCCGCGACTCGAGCGGATACGCAGTATTTT
V gene: TRBV4-1
J gene: TRBJ2-3
clone size: many
D gene: -

CDR3 protein: CASSFGQGRNYEQYF
CDR3 DNA: TGTGCCAGCAGCTTCGGACAGGGCAGGAACTACGAGCAGTACTTC
V gene: TRBV7-2
J gene: TRBJ2-7
clone size: -
D gene: TRBD1

CDR3 protein: CASSGGGTGDTQYF
CDR3 DNA: TGTGCCAGCAGCGGGGGTGGGACAGGAGATACGCAGTATTTT
V gene: TRBV5-5
J gene: TRBJ2-3
clone size: -
D gene: TRBD1

CDR3 protein: CASGSSYNEQFF
CDR3 DNA: TGTGCTAGCGGGAGCTCCTACAATGAGCAGTTCTTC
V gene: TRBV6-2/TRBV6-3
J gene: TRBJ2-1
clone size: -
D gene: TRBD2

CDR3 protein: CASSYPSYEQYF
CDR3 DNA: TGTGCCAGCAGTTACCCCTCCTACGAGCAGTACTTC
V gene: TRBV6-2/TRBV6-3
J gene: TRBJ2-7
clone size: many
D gene: -

CDR3 protein: CASSFLGESYNEQFF
CDR3 DNA: TGCGCCAGCAGCTTCTTGGGGGAGTCATACAATGAGCAGTTCTTC
V gene: TRBV5-1
J gene: TRBJ2-1
clone size: few
D gene: -

CDR3 protein: CASGYGEGVTDTQYF
CDR3 DNA: TGTGCCAGCGGATACGGAGAGGGTGTAACAGATACGCAGTATTTT
V gene: TRBV25-1
J gene: TRBJ2-3
clone size: -
D gene: -

CDR3 protein: CSVVGVVSYEQYF
CDR3 DNA: TGCAGCGTTGTCGGGGTAGTCTCCTACGAGCAGTACTTC
V gene: TRBV29-1
J gene: TRBJ2-7
clone size: -
D gene: -

CDR3 protein: CSVVVYNEQFF
CDR3 DNA: TGCAGCGTTGTAGTCTACAATGAGCAGTTCTTC
V gene: TRBV29-1
J gene: TRBJ2-1
clone size: -
D gene: -

CDR3 protein: CASRLAEGYEQYF
CDR3 DNA: TGTGCCAGCAGATTAGCGGAGGGGTACGAGCAGTACTTC
V gene: TRBV12-3/TRBV12-4
J gene: TRBJ2-7
clone size: many
D gene: -

CDR3 protein: CASSLRREGREQYF
CDR3 DNA: TGTGCCAGCAGTTTAAGACGGGAGGGCCGCGAGCAGTACTTC
V gene: TRBV28
J gene: TRBJ2-7
clone size: many
D gene: TRBD2

CDR3 protein: CASNAVLTDTQYF
CDR3 DNA: TGTGCCAGTAATGCGGTCCTCACAGATACGCAGTATTTT
V gene: TRBV19
J gene: TRBJ2-3
clone size: -
D gene: -

CDR3 protein: CASSSAGGVFTEAFF
CDR3 DNA: TGTGCCAGCAGTTCTGCAGGGGGAGTTTTCACTGAAGCTTTCTTT
V gene: TRBV28
J gene: TRBJ1-1
clone size: many
D gene: TRBD1

CDR3 protein: CASSGSGSPLHF
CDR3 DNA: TGTGCCAGCAGTGGATCAGGTTCACCCCTCCACTTT
V gene: TRBV6-1
J gene: TRBJ1-6
clone size: many
D gene: -

CDR3 protein: CASSSGTVSYEQYF
CDR3 DNA: TGTGCCAGCAGTTCAGGGACAGTCTCCTACGAGCAGTACTTC
V gene: TRBV2
J gene: TRBJ2-7
clone size: many
D gene: TRBD1

CDR3 protein: CASSLDLVLSYEQYF
CDR3 DNA: TGTGCCAGCAGTTTAGATTTAGTCCTCTCCTACGAGCAGTACTTC
V gene: TRBV12-3/TRBV12-4
J gene: TRBJ2-7
clone size: -
D gene: -

CDR3 protein: CASSLILAANTGELFF
CDR3 DNA: TGTGCCAGCAGCTTAATACTAGCGGCGAACACCGGGGAGCTGTTTTTT
V gene: TRBV7-2
J gene: TRBJ2-2
clone size: -
D gene: TRBD2

CDR3 protein: CASSLISVETQYF
CDR3 DNA: TGTGCCAGCAGCTTAATTAGCGTAGAGACCCAGTACTTC
V gene: TRBV7-9
J gene: TRBJ2-5
clone size: many
D gene: -

CDR3 protein: CASSLAGGADTQYF
CDR3 DNA: TGTGCTAGCAGCTTGGCGGGAGGGGCAGATACGCAGTATTTT
V gene: TRBV7-7
J gene: TRBJ2-3
clone size: many
D gene: TRBD2

CDR3 protein: CASIQDPTGGTEAFF
CDR3 DNA: TGTGCCAGCATCCAAGATCCGACGGGGGGGACTGAAGCTTTCTTT
V gene: TRBV3-1
J gene: TRBJ1-1
clone size: once
D gene: -

CDR3 protein: CASSLGTPDYEQYF
CDR3 DNA: TGTGCCAGCAGCTTAGGTACACCAGACTACGAGCAGTACTTC
V gene: TRBV7-8
J gene: TRBJ2-7
clone size: many
D gene: -

CDR3 protein: CASSFTDSPNQPQHF
CDR3 DNA: TGTGCCAGCAGCTTCACCGACAGTCCCAATCAGCCCCAGCATTTT
V gene: TRBV7-9
J gene: TRBJ1-5
clone size: many
D gene: -

CDR3 protein: CASSLTGTHAGTQYF
CDR3 DNA: TGTGCCAGCAGTTTAACCGGGACCCACGCGGGTACGCAGTATTTT
V gene: TRBV28
J gene: TRBJ2-3
clone size: many
D gene: -

CDR3 protein: CASAASRRSDNEQFF
CDR3 DNA: TGTGCTAGTGCCGCTAGCAGGAGGAGTGACAATGAGCAGTTCTTC
V gene: TRBV12-5
J gene: TRBJ2-1
clone size: -
D gene: -

CDR3 protein: CASSLPGRETDTQYF
CDR3 DNA: TGTGCCAGCAGCTTACCCGGGAGGGAGACAGATACGCAGTATTTT
V gene: TRBV5-4
J gene: TRBJ2-3
clone size: -
D gene: TRBD2

CDR3 protein: CASSIVGSNQPQHF
CDR3 DNA: TGTGCCAGTAGTATAGTAGGGAGCAATCAGCCCCAGCATTTT
V gene: TRBV19
J gene: TRBJ1-5
clone size: -
D gene: -

CDR3 protein: CASSESGTGGVFSNQPQHF
CDR3 DNA: TGTGCCAGCAGTGAATCTGGGACAGGGGGGGTCTTCAGCAATCAGCCCCAGCATTTT
V gene: TRBV2
J gene: TRBJ1-5
clone size: -
D gene: TRBD1

CDR3 protein: CASSLQENQPQHF
CDR3 DNA: TGTGCCAGCAGCTTACAGGAGAATCAGCCCCAGCATTTT
V gene: TRBV7-8
J gene: TRBJ1-5
clone size: many
D gene: -

CDR3 protein: CASSLKTSPGGELFF
CDR3 DNA: TGTGCCAGCAGCTTAAAGACTAGCCCGGGCGGGGAGCTGTTTTTT
V gene: TRBV7-9
J gene: TRBJ2-2
clone size: few
D gene: TRBD2

CDR3 protein: CASSLGLSSRIEQFF
CDR3 DNA: TGTGCCAGCAGCTTGGGACTGTCGTCGCGCATTGAGCAGTTCTTC
V gene: TRBV5-4
J gene: TRBJ2-1
clone size: -
D gene: -

CDR3 protein: CASSQFGIMNTEAFF
CDR3 DNA: TGTGCCAGCAGCCAATTTGGGATTATGAACACTGAAGCTTTCTTT
V gene: TRBV3-1
J gene: TRBJ1-1
clone size: many
D gene: -

CDR3 protein: CASTASREKNIQYF
CDR3 DNA: TGTGCCAGCACCGCCTCGCGGGAAAAAAACATTCAGTACTTC
V gene: TRBV7-9
J gene: TRBJ2-4
clone size: few
D gene: -

CDR3 protein: CSVDLAGVLNEQFF
CDR3 DNA: TGCAGCGTTGATCTAGCGGGAGTCCTGAATGAGCAGTTCTTC
V gene: TRBV29-1
J gene: TRBJ2-1
clone size: -
D gene: TRBD2

CDR3 protein: CSAVRDRGSYEQYF
CDR3 DNA: TGCAGTGCTGTAAGGGACAGGGGATCCTACGAGCAGTACTTC
V gene: TRBV20-1
J gene: TRBJ2-7
clone size: many
D gene: TRBD1

CDR3 protein: CASSERVAGGLNEQFF
CDR3 DNA: TGTGCCAGCAGTGAACGAGTAGCGGGAGGTTTAAATGAGCAGTTCTTC
V gene: TRBV2
J gene: TRBJ2-1
clone size: -
D gene: TRBD2

CDR3 protein: CASSRLETQYF
CDR3 DNA: TGTGCCAGCAGTCGACTAGAGACGCAGTATTTT
V gene: TRBV12-3/TRBV12-4
J gene: TRBJ2-3
clone size: many
D gene: -

CDR3 protein: CSVDGTTVEAFF
CDR3 DNA: TGCAGCGTTGATGGGACGACAGTCGAAGCTTTCTTT
V gene: TRBV29-1
J gene: TRBJ1-1
clone size: many
D gene: -

CDR3 protein: CASTEWGNQETQYF
CDR3 DNA: TGTGCCAGCACTGAATGGGGGAACCAAGAGACCCAGTACTTC
V gene: TRBV6-2/TRBV6-3
J gene: TRBJ2-5
clone size: many
D gene: -

CDR3 protein: CASSLAIGQMNTEALF
CDR3 DNA: TGTGCCAGCAGTTTAGCAATCGGGCAGATGAACACTGAAGCTTTGTTT
V gene: TRBV12-3/TRBV12-4
J gene: TRBJ1-1
clone size: -
D gene: -